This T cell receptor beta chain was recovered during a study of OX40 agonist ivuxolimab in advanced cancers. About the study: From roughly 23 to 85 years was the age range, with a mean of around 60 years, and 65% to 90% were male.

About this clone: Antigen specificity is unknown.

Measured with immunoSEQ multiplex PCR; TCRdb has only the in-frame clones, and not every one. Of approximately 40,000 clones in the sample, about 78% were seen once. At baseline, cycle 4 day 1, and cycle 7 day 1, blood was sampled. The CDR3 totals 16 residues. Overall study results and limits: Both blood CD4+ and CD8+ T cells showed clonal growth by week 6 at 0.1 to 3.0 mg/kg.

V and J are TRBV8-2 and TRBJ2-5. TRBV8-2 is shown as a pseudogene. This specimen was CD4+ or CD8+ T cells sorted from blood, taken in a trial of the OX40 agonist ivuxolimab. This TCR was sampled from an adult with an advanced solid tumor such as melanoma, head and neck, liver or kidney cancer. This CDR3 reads CGSDVRRITVDETQYF. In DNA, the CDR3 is TGTGGCAGTGACGTACGTAGGATCACCGTCGACGAGACCCAGTACTTC.